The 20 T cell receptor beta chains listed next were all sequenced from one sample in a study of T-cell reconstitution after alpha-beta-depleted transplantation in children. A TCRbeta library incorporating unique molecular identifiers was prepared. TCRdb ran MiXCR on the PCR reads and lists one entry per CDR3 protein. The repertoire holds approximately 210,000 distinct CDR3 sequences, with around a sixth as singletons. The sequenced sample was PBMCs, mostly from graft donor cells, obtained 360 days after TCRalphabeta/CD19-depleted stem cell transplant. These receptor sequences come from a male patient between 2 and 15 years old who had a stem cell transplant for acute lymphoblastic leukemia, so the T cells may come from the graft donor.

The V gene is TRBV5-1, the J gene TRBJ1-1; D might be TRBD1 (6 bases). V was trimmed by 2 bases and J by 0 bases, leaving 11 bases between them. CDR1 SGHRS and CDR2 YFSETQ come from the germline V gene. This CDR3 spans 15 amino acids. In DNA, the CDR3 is TGCGCCAGCAGCTTACAGGGCCTTATGAACACTGAAGCTTTCTTT. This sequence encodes CASSLQGLMNTEAFF.

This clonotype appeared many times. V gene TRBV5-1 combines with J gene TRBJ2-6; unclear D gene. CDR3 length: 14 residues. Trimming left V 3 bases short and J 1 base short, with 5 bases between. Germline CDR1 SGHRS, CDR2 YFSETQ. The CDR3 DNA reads TGCGCCAGCAGCTACGGGTCTGGGGCCAACGTCCTGACTTTC. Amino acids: CASSYGSGANVLTF.

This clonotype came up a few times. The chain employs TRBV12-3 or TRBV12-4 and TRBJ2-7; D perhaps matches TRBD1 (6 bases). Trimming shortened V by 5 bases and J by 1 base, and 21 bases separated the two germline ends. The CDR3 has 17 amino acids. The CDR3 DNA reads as TGTGCCAGCAGTGCTGACGGGACAAGGAAACGATCCTACGAGCAGTACTTC. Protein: CASSADGTRKRSYEQYF.

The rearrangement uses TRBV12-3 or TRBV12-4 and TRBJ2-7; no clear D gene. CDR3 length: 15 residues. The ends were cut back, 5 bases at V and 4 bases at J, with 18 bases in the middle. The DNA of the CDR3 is TGTGCCAGCAGTCTGGACCCGGACGGCGCATACGAGCAGTACTTC. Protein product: CASSLDPDGAYEQYF.

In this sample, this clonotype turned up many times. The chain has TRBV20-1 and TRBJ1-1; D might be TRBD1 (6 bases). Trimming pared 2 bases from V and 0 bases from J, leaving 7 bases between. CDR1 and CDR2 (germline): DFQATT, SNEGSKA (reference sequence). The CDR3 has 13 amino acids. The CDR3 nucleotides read TGCAGTGCTAGACGACAGGTGAACACTGAAGCTTTCTTT. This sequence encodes CSARRQVNTEAFF.

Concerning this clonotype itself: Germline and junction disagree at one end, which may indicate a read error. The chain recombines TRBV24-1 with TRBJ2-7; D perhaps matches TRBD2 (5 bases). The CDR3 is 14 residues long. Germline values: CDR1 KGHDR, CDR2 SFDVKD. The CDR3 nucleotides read TGTGCCACCAGTGATGGGAGTTCTGGCTACGAGCGGTACTTC. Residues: CATSDGSSGYERYF.

This chain's CDR3 is CASSLGLRGAKGQPQHF. The CDR3 nucleotides are TGTGCCAGCAGCTTAGGGCTGAGAGGGGCGAAAGGCCAGCCCCAGCATTTT. The V and J genes are TRBV7-2 and TRBJ1-5; maybe TRBD1 (5 bases). Deletions cut 1 base from V and 7 bases from J, with 20 bases between. Germline CDR1 SGHTA, CDR2 FQGNSA. This CDR3 is 17 amino acids long.

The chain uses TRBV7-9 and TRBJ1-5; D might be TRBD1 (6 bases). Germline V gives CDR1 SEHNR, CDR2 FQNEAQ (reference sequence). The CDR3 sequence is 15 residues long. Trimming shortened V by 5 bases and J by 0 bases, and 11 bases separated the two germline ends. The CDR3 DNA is TGTGCCAGCAGCCCAGGGACACCTAGCAATCAGCCCCAGCATTTT. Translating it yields CASSPGTPSNQPQHF.

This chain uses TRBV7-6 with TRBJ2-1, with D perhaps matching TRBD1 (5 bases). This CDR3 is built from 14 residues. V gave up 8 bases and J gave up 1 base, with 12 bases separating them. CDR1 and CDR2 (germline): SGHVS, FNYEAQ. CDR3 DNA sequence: TGTGCCAGCCAGGGAATCCGTTCCTACAATGAGCAGTTCTTC. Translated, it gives CASQGIRSYNEQFF.

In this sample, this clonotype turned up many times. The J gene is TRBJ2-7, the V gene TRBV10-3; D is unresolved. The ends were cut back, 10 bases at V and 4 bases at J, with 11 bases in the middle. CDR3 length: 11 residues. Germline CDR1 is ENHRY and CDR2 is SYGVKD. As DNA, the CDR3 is TGTGCCACCCGGACCCGTTACGAGCAGTACTTC. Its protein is CATRTRYEQYF.

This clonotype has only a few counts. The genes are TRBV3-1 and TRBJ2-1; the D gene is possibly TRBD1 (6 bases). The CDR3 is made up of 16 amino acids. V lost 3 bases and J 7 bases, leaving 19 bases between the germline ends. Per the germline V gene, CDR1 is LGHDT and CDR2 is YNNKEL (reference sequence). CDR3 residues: CASSQGMGAQRNEQFF. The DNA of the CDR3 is TGTGCCAGCAGCCAGGGTATGGGGGCGCAAAGGAATGAGCAGTTCTTC.

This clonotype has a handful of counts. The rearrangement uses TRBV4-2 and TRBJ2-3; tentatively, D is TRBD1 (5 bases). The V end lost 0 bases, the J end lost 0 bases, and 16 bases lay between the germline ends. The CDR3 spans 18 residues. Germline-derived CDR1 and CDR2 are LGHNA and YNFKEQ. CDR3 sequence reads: CASSQERQISTSTDTQYF. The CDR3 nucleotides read TGTGCCAGCAGCCAAGAAAGACAGATCAGTACTAGCACAGATACGCAGTATTTT.

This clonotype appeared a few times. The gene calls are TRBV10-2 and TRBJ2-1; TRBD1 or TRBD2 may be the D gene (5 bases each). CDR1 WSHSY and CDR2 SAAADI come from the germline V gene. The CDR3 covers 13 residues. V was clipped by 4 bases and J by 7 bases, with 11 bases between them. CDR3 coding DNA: TGCGCCAGCAGTGGAGGGGCGAGGAATGAGCAGTTCTTC. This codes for CASSGGARNEQFF.

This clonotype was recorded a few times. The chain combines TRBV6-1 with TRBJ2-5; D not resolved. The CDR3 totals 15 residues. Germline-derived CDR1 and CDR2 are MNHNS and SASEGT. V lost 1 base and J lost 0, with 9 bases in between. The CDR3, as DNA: TGTGCCAGCAGTGAAGAGGGCTACTACCAAGAGACCCAGTACTTC. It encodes CASSEEGYYQETQYF.

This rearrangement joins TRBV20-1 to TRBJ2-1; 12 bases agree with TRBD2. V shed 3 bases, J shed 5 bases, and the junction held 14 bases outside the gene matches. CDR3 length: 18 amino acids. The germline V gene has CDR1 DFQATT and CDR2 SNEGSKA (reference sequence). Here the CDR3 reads CSARVTSGGLFSDNEQFF. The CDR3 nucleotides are TGCAGTGCTAGGGTCACTAGCGGGGGGCTATTTTCGGACAATGAGCAGTTCTTC.

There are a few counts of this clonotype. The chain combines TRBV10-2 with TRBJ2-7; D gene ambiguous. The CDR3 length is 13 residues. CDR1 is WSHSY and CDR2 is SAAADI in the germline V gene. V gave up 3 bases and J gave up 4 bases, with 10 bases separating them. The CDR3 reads CASSEGRRYEQYF. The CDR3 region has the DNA TGCGCCAGCAGTGAAGGCCGGAGATACGAGCAGTACTTC.

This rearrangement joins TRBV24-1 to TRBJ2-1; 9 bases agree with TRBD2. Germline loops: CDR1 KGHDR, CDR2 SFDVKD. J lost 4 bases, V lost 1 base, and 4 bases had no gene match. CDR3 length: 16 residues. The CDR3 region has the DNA TGTGCCACCAGTGATTTCGCGGGAGGGGGATACAATGAGCAGTTCTTC. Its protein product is CATSDFAGGGYNEQFF.

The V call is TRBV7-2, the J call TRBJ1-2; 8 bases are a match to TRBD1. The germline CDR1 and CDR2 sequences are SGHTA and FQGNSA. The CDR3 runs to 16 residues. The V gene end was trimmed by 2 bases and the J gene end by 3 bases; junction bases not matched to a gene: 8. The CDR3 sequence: CASSLSLGQGHYGYTF. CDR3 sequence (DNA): TGTGCCAGCAGCTTATCCCTCGGACAGGGCCACTATGGCTACACCTTC.

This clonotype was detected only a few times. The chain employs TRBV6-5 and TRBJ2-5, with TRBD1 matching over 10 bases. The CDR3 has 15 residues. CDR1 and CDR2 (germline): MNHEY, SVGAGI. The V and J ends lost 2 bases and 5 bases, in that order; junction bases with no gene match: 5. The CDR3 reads CASSYDRGRLETQYF. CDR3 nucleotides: TGTGCCAGCAGTTACGACAGGGGGCGGTTGGAGACCCAGTACTTC.

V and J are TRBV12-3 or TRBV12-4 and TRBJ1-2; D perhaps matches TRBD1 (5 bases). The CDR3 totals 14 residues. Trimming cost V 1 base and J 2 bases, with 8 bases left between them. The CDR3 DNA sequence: TGTGCCAGCAGTTTAGAGCGGGGGAACTATGGCTACACCTTC. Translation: CASSLERGNYGYTF.